A selection of T cell receptor beta chains follows, all from one sample in a study of blood T cells in healthy people across ages. TCRdb re-derived calls from the 5' RACE reads in MiXCR, one entry per CDR3 protein. The data hold roughly 410,000 distinct CDR3 sequences, with 50% to 60% observed a single time. What was sequenced was blood. These receptors all come from a man in his sixties in good health. Each CDR3 is given with its conserved first and last residue. The D gene is left open where the match is weak. Size is omitted from some rows. Given values are once, few, many or a class for expanded clones.

d_call: TRBD2
v_call: TRBV20-1
clone_size: -
j_call: TRBJ2-4
cdr3_nt: TGCAGTGCTAGTTTCCTAGCGGGAGGAACAAACATTCAGTACTTC
cdr3_aa: CSASFLAGGTNIQYF

d_call: -
v_call: TRBV5-1
clone_size: -
j_call: TRBJ2-2
cdr3_nt: TGCGCCAGCAGCTTGGTTGGCAGGGCTGTCACCGGGGAGCTGTTTTTT
cdr3_aa: CASSLVGRAVTGELFF

d_call: -
v_call: TRBV7-2
clone_size: -
j_call: TRBJ2-6
cdr3_nt: TGTGCCAGCAGGGCCCAGGGTCGAGTGTTGGCCAACGTCCTGACTTTC
cdr3_aa: CASRAQGRVLANVLTF

d_call: TRBD1
v_call: TRBV6-6
clone_size: -
j_call: TRBJ2-2
cdr3_nt: TGTGCCAGCAGTGCTGACAGGGCGAACACCGGGGAGCTGTTTTTT
cdr3_aa: CASSADRANTGELFF

d_call: -
v_call: TRBV2
clone_size: -
j_call: TRBJ2-7
cdr3_nt: TGTGCCAGCAGTGAAGCTATCGGCAGCTCCTACGAGCAGTACTTC
cdr3_aa: CASSEAIGSSYEQYF

d_call: -
v_call: TRBV10-3
clone_size: -
j_call: TRBJ2-3
cdr3_nt: TGTGCCATCACAGACACAGATACGCAGTATTTT
cdr3_aa: CAITDTDTQYF

d_call: TRBD2
v_call: TRBV27
clone_size: -
j_call: TRBJ2-7
cdr3_nt: TGTGCCAGCTCGGGCCCTAGCGGGAGCAACTACAATGAGCAGTACTTC
cdr3_aa: CASSGPSGSNYNEQYF

d_call: -
v_call: TRBV28
clone_size: -
j_call: TRBJ1-2
cdr3_nt: TGTGCCAGCAGTCCCCCCTATTGGTTCGGCTACACCTTC
cdr3_aa: CASSPPYWFGYTF

d_call: -
v_call: TRBV5-1
clone_size: -
j_call: TRBJ2-5
cdr3_nt: TGCGCCAGCAGCTGGTACCAAGAGACCCAGTACTTC
cdr3_aa: CASSWYQETQYF

d_call: -
v_call: TRBV7-2
clone_size: few
j_call: TRBJ2-1
cdr3_nt: TGTGCCAGCAGCCAGATAAATGAGCAGTTCTTC
cdr3_aa: CASSQINEQFF

d_call: TRBD2
v_call: TRBV4-3
clone_size: -
j_call: TRBJ2-7
cdr3_nt: TGCGCCAGCAGCCCCGGAGGGGCTAGCGGAAAAAAAAGGAGCTCCTACGAGCAGTACTTC
cdr3_aa: CASSPGGASGKKRSSYEQYF

d_call: -
v_call: TRBV20-1
clone_size: few
j_call: TRBJ2-3
cdr3_nt: TGCAGTGCGATCAAGCACTCCCATAGCACAGATACGCAGTATTTT
cdr3_aa: CSAIKHSHSTDTQYF

d_call: -
v_call: TRBV19
clone_size: -
j_call: TRBJ2-5
cdr3_nt: TGTGCCAGTACCCCCTGGGGAGAGGAGACCCAGTACTTC
cdr3_aa: CASTPWGEETQYF

d_call: -
v_call: TRBV9
clone_size: -
j_call: TRBJ2-3
cdr3_nt: TGTGCCAAACCCTCCCGTGGGGGGTGGACAGATACGCAGTATTTT
cdr3_aa: CAKPSRGGWTDTQYF

d_call: -
v_call: TRBV6-4
clone_size: -
j_call: TRBJ2-1
cdr3_nt: TGTGCCAGCAGCCTCAGGGTCTCGCGTGGCAATGAGCAGTTCTTC
cdr3_aa: CASSLRVSRGNEQFF

d_call: TRBD2
v_call: TRBV9
clone_size: many
j_call: TRBJ2-3
cdr3_nt: TGTGCCAGCAGCGTAGCGGGAGGCCGACTGGGAGATACGCAGTATTTT
cdr3_aa: CASSVAGGRLGDTQYF

d_call: TRBD1
v_call: TRBV7-9
clone_size: -
j_call: TRBJ2-3
cdr3_nt: TGTGCCACGGAACAGGGGGCAGTCACAGATACGCAGTATTTT
cdr3_aa: CATEQGAVTDTQYF

d_call: TRBD2
v_call: TRBV3-1
clone_size: few
j_call: TRBJ2-1
cdr3_nt: TGTGCCAGCAGCCAAGTATCACTAGCGAGGAATGAGCAGTTCTTC
cdr3_aa: CASSQVSLARNEQFF

d_call: -
v_call: TRBV30
clone_size: -
j_call: TRBJ2-1
cdr3_nt: TGTGCCTGGAGTGTAGACGAGCAGTTCTTC
cdr3_aa: CAWSVDEQFF

d_call: -
v_call: TRBV6-2/TRBV6-3
clone_size: -
j_call: TRBJ2-1
cdr3_nt: TGTGCCAGCAGTGCCCCGGGACCCGCCGTGGATAACAATGAGCAGTTCTTC
cdr3_aa: CASSAPGPAVDNNEQFF

d_call: -
v_call: TRBV20-1
clone_size: few
j_call: TRBJ1-6
cdr3_nt: TGCAGTGCTCACTTCCTTGGGAATTCACCCCTCCACTTT
cdr3_aa: CSAHFLGNSPLHF

d_call: TRBD2
v_call: TRBV7-2
clone_size: many
j_call: TRBJ2-3
cdr3_nt: TGTGCCAGGGGGGCGGGGGGGCGAACGGATACGCAGTATTTT
cdr3_aa: CARGAGGRTDTQYF